Many counts were recorded for the clone carrying this T cell receptor beta chain. What it binds is not known. Time point meaning: newly diagnosed GD, antithyroid drugs for less than 3 months. PBMCs were the source of the RNA used for TCR sequencing. In germline, CDR1 is MNHEY, CDR2 SVGAGI. CDR3 length: 12 residues. V lost 4 bases to trimming and J lost 4 bases, with 7 bases between them. This record comes from a study of regulatory T cells in long-lasting Graves disease. Study-wide findings and caveats: Persistent Graves' patients showed less TCR diversity than newly diagnosed patients showed. TRBV28, TRBJ1-2 and TRBJ2-5 emerged as the favored segments in persistent disease.

With iRepertoire HTBI primers and Arm-PCR of CDR3 regions, TCR beta libraries were built. One entry per CDR3 protein results from TCRdb running MiXCR on the multiplex PCR reads. The data hold 350,000 to 450,000 distinct CDR3 sequences, with under 15% observed a single time. These data also featured in a second study, about T cells in Graves' hyperthyroidism and ophthalmopathy. That publication notes: The authors deemed Graves' hyperthyroidism stable absent ophthalmopathy progression within 18 months. Pregnant or lactating patients were excluded, as were those with uncontrolled infection or other autoimmune disease.

The receptor comes from a woman in her twenties or thirties with Graves disease. The source material was peripheral blood mononuclear cells (PBMCs), sampled at new diagnosis, from a patient treated with antithyroid drugs. This chain connects TRBV6-5 to TRBJ2-5; unclear D gene. In DNA form, the CDR3 reads TGTGCCAGCAGTTCACAGATAGAGACCCAGTACTTC. This sequence encodes CASSSQIETQYF.